In its sample, the clone carrying this T cell receptor (beta chain) was seen a few times. The antigen remains unidentified. These data originate in a study of cytomegalovirus exposure and HLA in healthy donors. Primers included in the PCR were 60 Vbeta and 13 Jbeta primers. Profiled with immunoSEQ multiplex PCR; TCRdb holds only in-frame clones, not every one. Among 95,000 to 150,000 clones listed, about 16% were seen once. Findings and limits, study-wide: A few chains tied to CMV proved CMV antigen-specific in vitro.

The CDR3 loop spans 16 amino acids. The germline V gene has CDR1 MNHEY and CDR2 SMNVEV (reference sequence). V was clipped by 5 bases and J by 6 bases; unmatched bases: 10. The sequence was collected from a woman under 30 in good health and CMV-seronegative. Sequenced material: PBMCs. The chain recombines TRBV27 with TRBJ1-4; TRBD1 aligns across 9 bases. The CDR3 reads CASSIRLGQGYEKLFF. The CDR3 nucleotides read TGTGCCAGCAGTATCCGGCTGGGACAGGGATATGAAAAACTGTTTTTT.